The 23 T cell receptor beta chains given below trace back to one sample, sequenced in a study of blood T cell repertoires in COVID-19. The repertoire was sequenced with immunoSEQ multiplex PCR; TCRdb's copy has only in-frame clones and lacks some. The sample contains approximately 50,000 clones, roughly nine tenths of which appear only once. The specimen was peripheral blood. Receptor source: a human donor in a cohort sampled during active COVID-19.

J is TRBJ1-6 and V is TRBV4-3; no clear D. The germline CDR1 and CDR2 sequences are LGHNA and YSLEER. The V and J ends lost 6 bases and 7 bases respectively, with 10 bases between them. This CDR3 comprises 13 residues. CDR3 region: CASSGQENSPLHF. The CDR3 bases are TGCGCCAGCAGTGGGCAGGAAAATTCACCCCTCCACTTT.

The chain recombines TRBV12-3 or TRBV12-4 with TRBJ2-1, with D possibly TRBD1 on 5 matching bases. Deletions cut 6 bases from V and 9 bases from J, with 12 bases between. The CDR3 is made up of 12 amino acids. The CDR3 DNA follows: TGTGCCAGCAGCTCTTTAAGGGGTGAGCAGTTCTTC. Protein: CASSSLRGEQFF.

This clone was seen once. This rearrangement joins TRBV10-3 to TRBJ2-7, with 11 nucleotides matching TRBD1. The CDR3 covers 11 residues. The V gene's germline CDR1 is ENHRY and CDR2 SYGVKD. The CDR3 region has the DNA TGTGCGGGGGGACAGGGGGACGAGCAGTACTTC. It encodes CAGGQGDEQYF.

This clone came up a few times. The rearrangement joins TRBV14 to TRBJ1-1, with 8 nucleotides matching TRBD1. Per the germline V gene, CDR1 is SGHDN and CDR2 is FVKESK. V lost 5 bases and J lost 1; bases outside the gene matches: 6. The CDR3 sequence is 15 residues long. CDR3 coding DNA: TGTGCCAGCAGCATACTACAGGGGGGGAACACTGAAGCTTTCTTT. Translated, it gives CASSILQGGNTEAFF. The full variable domain, its missing parts supplied by reference TRBV14 and TRBJ1-1, is EAGVTQFPSHSVIEKGQTVTLRCDPISGHDNLYWYRRVMGKEIKFLLHFVKESKQDESGMPNNRFLAERTGGTYSTLKVQPAELEDSGVYFCASSILQGGNTEAFFGQGTRLTVV.

Here the CDR3 reads CASSYSIQGAVAKNIQYF. The CDR3 DNA sequence: TGTGCCAGCAGTTACTCGATACAGGGGGCGGTTGCCAAAAACATTCAGTACTTC. The chain carries TRBV6-2 or TRBV6-3 and TRBJ2-4, with TRBD1 identical over 9 bases. Germline CDR1 reads MNHEY; CDR2 reads SVGEGT. CDR3 length: 18 residues. With V trimmed by 0 bases and J by 1 base, 7 bases remained unmatched.

The chain recombines TRBV19 with TRBJ2-1, with 8 bases that match TRBD1. This CDR3 has 15 amino acids. The J segment lost 5 bases and the V segment lost 3 bases, leaving 6 bases of the junction unmatched. CDR1 and CDR2 (germline): LNHDA, SQIVND (reference sequence). Written as DNA, the CDR3 is TGTGCCAGTAGTATTGACAGGGGAGAGCACAATGAGCAGTTCTTC. Encoded protein: CASSIDRGEHNEQFF.

The rearrangement joins TRBV28 to TRBJ2-7; D unclear. Germline V gene lookup returns CDR1 MDHEN and CDR2 SYDVKM. The CDR3 extends over 13 amino acids. The V and J ends lost 5 bases and 6 bases respectively, with 14 bases between them. The CDR3 DNA sequence: TGTGCCAGCAGTACCTCGGCGACGGGCGAGCAGTACTTC. This encodes CASSTSATGEQYF. Combining the CDR3 with reference TRBV28 and TRBJ2-7 gives the whole variable domain DVKVTQSSRYLVKRTGEKVFLECVQDMDHENMFWYRQDPGLGLRLIYFSYDVKMKEKGDIPEGYSVSREKKERFSLILESASTNQTSMYLCASSTSATGEQYFGPGTRLTVT.

This rearrangement joins TRBV4-1 to TRBJ2-2; 7 bases agree with TRBD1. The CDR3 contains 20 residues. The germline V gene has CDR1 MGHRA and CDR2 YSYEKL. V shed 4 bases and J 3 bases; nucleotides not matched to a gene: 20. The DNA for the CDR3 is TGCGCCAGCAGCCCCCTAAGGAACAGGGGCCGTAGCTGGGACACCGGGGAGCTGTTTTTT. Protein product: CASSPLRNRGRSWDTGELFF.

The chain carries TRBV2 and TRBJ2-1; D ambiguous. The CDR3 spans 11 residues. Germline CDR1 and CDR2: SNHLY and FYNNEI. Trimming cost V 4 bases and J 10 bases, with 8 bases left between them. The CDR3 is CASSVVREQFF. The CDR3 DNA is TGTGCCAGCAGTGTAGTGCGGGAGCAGTTCTTC.

The J gene is TRBJ1-2, the V gene TRBV20-1, with TRBD1 identical over 7 bases. Germline V gene data show CDR1 as DFQATT and CDR2 as SNEGSKA (reference sequence). With 3 bases clipped from V and 5 bases from J, the junction kept 6 bases outside the gene matches. The CDR3 sequence is 13 residues long. The DNA of the CDR3 is TGCAGTGCTAGTGGAGGGGGCCTATATGGCTACACCTTC. Its translation: CSASGGGLYGYTF.

The chain has TRBV15 and TRBJ1-3, with 9 nucleotides matching TRBD1. Germline lookup yields CDR1 LNHNV and CDR2 YYDKDF (reference sequence). The CDR3 runs 16 residues. V gave up 2 bases and J gave up 0 bases; unmatched junction bases: 2. The CDR3 region is CATSRKTGGSGNTIYF. Here the CDR3 DNA reads TGTGCCACCAGCAGAAAGACAGGGGGCTCTGGAAACACCATATATTTT.

This clone appeared a few times. The chain employs TRBV30 and TRBJ1-5; maybe TRBD1 (5 bases). The CDR3 spans 14 residues. The V end lost 4 bases, the J end lost 4 bases, and 14 bases lay between the germline ends. CDR1 and CDR2 from the germline V gene are GTSNPN and SVGIG (reference sequence). This CDR3 reads CAWTNQGGNQPQHF. The CDR3, as DNA: TGTGCCTGGACTAACCAGGGAGGTAATCAGCCCCAGCATTTT. Full variable domain (outside the CDR3, taken from reference TRBV30 and TRBJ1-5): SQTIHQWPATLVQPVGSPLSLECTVEGTSNPNLYWYRQAAGRGLQLLFYSVGIGQISSEVPQNLSASRPQDRQFILSSKKLLLSDSGFYLCAWTNQGGNQPQHFGDGTRLSIL.

CDR3 DNA sequence: TGCAGTGCTAGTAGTACCCTAGCTATCGGGAATGAGCAGTTCTTC. It encodes CSASSTLAIGNEQFF. V is TRBV20-1 and J is TRBJ2-1; D may be TRBD2 (5 bases). The CDR3 has 15 amino acids. Trimming shortened V by 3 bases and J by 7 bases, and 19 bases separated the two germline ends. Germline V gene sequence: CDR1 DFQATT, CDR2 SNEGSKA (reference sequence).

The CDR3 protein is CASSFLGPGNTIYF. In DNA form, the CDR3 reads TGTGCCAGCAGTTTTCTGGGGCCCGGAAACACCATATATTTT. This chain links TRBV6-5 with TRBJ1-3, with a tentative D call TRBD1 (5 bases). The length of the CDR3 is 14 residues. The V and J ends lost 4 bases and 4 bases respectively, with 11 bases between them. The V gene's germline CDR1 is MNHEY and CDR2 SVGAGI.

This chain uses TRBV18 with TRBJ2-3; D uncertain. Germline CDR1 is KGHSH and CDR2 is LQKENI. V gave up 2 bases and J gave up 4 bases, with 10 bases separating them. There are 14 residues in the CDR3. The chain's CDR3 is CASSPEAAPDTQYF. CDR3 coding DNA: TGTGCCAGCTCACCAGAGGCAGCCCCAGATACGCAGTATTTT. Full variable domain (missing parts from reference TRBV18 and TRBJ2-3): NAGVMQNPRHLVRRRGQEARLRCSPMKGHSHVYWYRQLPEEGLKFMVYLQKENIIDESGMPKERFSAEFPKEGPSILRIQQVVRGDSAAYFCASSPEAAPDTQYFGPGTRLTVL.

The chain employs TRBV7-9 and TRBJ2-1, with D possibly being TRBD1 (5 bases). The germline V and J ends were trimmed by 5 bases and 7 bases, with 18 bases remaining between them. Per germline, CDR1 SEHNR and CDR2 FQNEAQ (reference sequence). This CDR3 comprises 15 residues. CDR3 nucleotide sequence: TGTGCCAGCAGCCCACCAGGGATGGGGCATAATGAGCAGTTCTTC. This gives the protein CASSPPGMGHNEQFF.

This rearrangement joins TRBV5-1 to TRBJ2-1; 9 nucleotides match TRBD1. The germline gives CDR1 SGHRS, CDR2 YFSETQ. The V segment lost 5 bases and the J segment 7 bases; nucleotides outside the gene matches: 13. CDR3 length equals 16 residues. In nucleotides, the CDR3 is TGCGCCAGCAGTTCAAACCGGGACAGGGTCGGGAATGAGCAGTTCTTC. This codes for CASSSNRDRVGNEQFF. Using reference TRBV5-1 and TRBJ2-1 for the parts outside the CDR3, the full variable domain is KAGVTQTPRYLIKTRGQQVTLSCSPISGHRSVSWYQQTPGQGLQFLFEYFSETQRNKGNFPGRFSGRQFSNSRSEMNVSTLELGDSALYLCASSSNRDRVGNEQFFGPGTRLTVL.

This chain uses TRBV27 with TRBJ1-5; possibly TRBD1 for D (5 bases). The germline V gene encodes CDR1 MNHEY and CDR2 SMNVEV (reference sequence). V dropped 8 bases and J dropped 4 bases, with 18 bases sitting between them. The CDR3 has 15 amino acids. The CDR3 loop reads CASASRWGSNQPQHF. CDR3 sequence (DNA): TGTGCCAGCGCCTCTCGGTGGGGCTCTAATCAGCCCCAGCATTTT.

The chain is built from TRBV29-1 and TRBJ2-1; no firm D call. Trimming stripped 6 bases from V and 5 bases from J, with 11 bases between. The CDR3 contains 12 residues. Per germline, CDR1 SQVTM and CDR2 ANQGSEA. CDR3 in DNA: TGCAGCGTACGAGATTTTCACAATGAGCAGTTCTTC. It specifies CSVRDFHNEQFF.

The chain recombines TRBV6-5 with TRBJ1-6, with a tentative D call TRBD1 (5 bases). Trimming removed 7 bases from V and 5 bases from J, with 12 bases in between. This CDR3 region has 14 residues. Germline values: CDR1 MNHEY, CDR2 SVGAGI. The CDR3 DNA sequence: TGTGCCAGCAAATTAGGACACCATAATTCACCCCTCCACTTT. It is translated as CASKLGHHNSPLHF.

This sequence joins TRBV23-1 and TRBJ2-7, with 8 bases lining up with TRBD2. TRBV23-1 is marked as an open reading frame, function uncertain. Unmatched junction bases numbered 9, after V lost 6 bases and J lost 5 bases. The CDR3 extends over 14 amino acids. CDR3 amino acids: CASSQERESNEQYF. Here the CDR3 DNA reads TGCGCCAGCAGCCAGGAGCGGGAGAGTAACGAGCAGTACTTC.

This clone appeared a single time. The chain joins TRBV6-5 to TRBJ2-7, with TRBD2 matching 10 bases. This CDR3 is built from 14 residues. V lost 8 bases to trimming and J lost 3 bases; unmatched junction nucleotides: 7. Germline CDR1 MNHEY, CDR2 SVGAGI. In DNA form, the CDR3 reads TGTGCCAGCGCCCCTAGCGGGAGACTCTACGAGCAGTACTTC. Protein: CASAPSGRLYEQYF.

The chain recombines TRBV6-2 or TRBV6-3 with TRBJ2-3; D might be TRBD2 (6 bases). CDR1 and CDR2 from the germline V gene are MNHEY and SVGEGT. Trimming stripped 6 bases from V and 3 bases from J, with 19 bases between. The CDR3 has 16 amino acids. CDR3 in amino acids: CASSHEKSGTTDTQYF. Here the CDR3 DNA reads TGTGCCAGCAGCCACGAGAAATCCGGGACTACAGATACGCAGTATTTT.